Below are 21 T cell receptor beta chains sequenced from a single sample in a study of blood T cells in healthy people across ages. It was with a sample-barcoded 5' primer and a J-beta primer mix that a second PCR of about 6 to 11 cycles was run. One entry per CDR3 protein results from TCRdb running MiXCR on the 5' RACE reads. This table holds more than 800,000 distinct CDR3 sequences, 35% to 55% found once. Sequencing input: blood. These receptor sequences come from an older woman in good health.

V usage is TRBV4-1 and J usage is TRBJ2-1; D gene ambiguous. This CDR3 is 14 amino acids long. V gave up 0 bases and J gave up 6 bases, with 9 bases separating them. Germline V gives CDR1 MGHRA, CDR2 YSYEKL. CDR3 nucleotide sequence: TGCGCCAGCAGCCAAGAGGCCCGATGCAATGAGCAGTTCTTC. Translating it yields CASSQEARCNEQFF.

The chain couples TRBV9 to TRBJ2-1, with D hard to call. The CDR3 covers 14 residues. The ends were cut back, 1 base at V and 8 bases at J, with 13 bases in the middle. CDR1 is SGDLS and CDR2 is YYNGEE in the germline V gene. The CDR3 is CASSVISSFDEQFF. The CDR3 region has the DNA TGTGCCAGCAGCGTAATCAGCTCTTTCGATGAGCAGTTCTTC.

CDR3 sequence reads: CASMISGGYTF. Here the CDR3 DNA reads TGTGCCAGCATGATCTCCGGGGGCTACACCTTC. The chain uses TRBV12-3 or TRBV12-4 and TRBJ1-2; D gene unclear. CDR3 size: 11 residues. V was pared by 7 bases and J by 8 bases, with 11 bases between.

This clonotype was observed a few times. This sequence joins TRBV28 and TRBJ1-2; D unclear. The CDR3 is 15 amino acids. CDR1 is MDHEN, CDR2 SYDVKM, per germline. The V and J ends lost 5 bases and 0 bases respectively, with 13 bases between them. Here the CDR3 reads CASSRRPGANYGYTF. DNA for the CDR3: TGTGCCAGCAGTCGCCGACCGGGAGCTAACTATGGCTACACCTTC.

To note about this clonotype: The junction shows a germline mismatch at one end, possibly a read error. The V and J genes are TRBV20-1 and TRBJ2-7; TRBD2 matches 8 bases. The V gene's germline CDR1 is DFQATT and CDR2 SNEGSKA (reference sequence). CDR3 length: 17 residues. The CDR3 is CSARDPQAGALSYGQYF. The CDR3 nucleotides read TGCAGTGCTAGAGATCCCCAAGCGGGGGCCCTCTCCTACGGGCAGTACTTC.

A few counts support this clonotype. The V call is TRBV7-6, the J call TRBJ2-5, with D perhaps matching TRBD2 (5 bases). Per germline, CDR1 SGHVS and CDR2 FNYEAQ. V was shortened by 3 bases and J by 5 bases, with 16 bases between the two germline ends. There are 15 residues in the CDR3. The DNA of the CDR3 is TGTGCCAGCAGCTTGGACTGGTCCCGGTGGGAGACCCAGTACTTC. Its protein product is CASSLDWSRWETQYF.

This chain connects TRBV5-6 to TRBJ2-1, with D perhaps matching TRBD2 (6 bases). The assigned J gene may be wrong: the sequence end matches TRBJ2-7 better. Germline V gene data show CDR1 as SGHDT and CDR2 as YYEEEE. The length of the CDR3 is 14 residues. The CDR3 loop is CASSSPGVYNEQYF. The CDR3 DNA reads TGTGCCAGCAGCTCTCCGGGGGTCTACAATGAGCAGTACTTC.

This clonotype was found a few times. The genes are TRBV9 and TRBJ2-1; D is perhaps TRBD1 or TRBD2 (5 bases each). V was pared by 0 bases and J by 9 bases, with 10 bases between. The CDR3 contains 13 residues. The germline V gene encodes CDR1 SGDLS and CDR2 YYNGEE. CDR3 nucleotides: TGTGCCAGCAGCGTAGTGAGGGACGGTGAGCAGTTCTTC. Translating it yields CASSVVRDGEQFF.

This clonotype has ten or more counts. The V call is TRBV7-9, the J call TRBJ2-5; D is undetermined. The CDR3 totals 14 residues. CDR1 is SEHNR, CDR2 FQNEAQ, per germline (reference sequence). Between the trimmed V and J ends, which lost 3 bases and 1 base, there was a span of 9 bases. CDR3 nucleotides: TGTGCCAGCAGCTTTGGGCAGCTCCAAGAGACCCAGTACTTC. Amino acids: CASSFGQLQETQYF.

This clonotype was found once. The CDR3 DNA follows: TGTGCCAGCAGCCGCCTTTCTAGCGGGATCTACAATGAGCAGTTCTTC. The encoded protein is CASSRLSSGIYNEQFF. The V and J genes are TRBV3-1 and TRBJ2-1, with TRBD2 matching over 9 bases. The CDR3 totals 16 residues. CDR1 and CDR2 from the germline V gene are LGHDT and YNNKEL (reference sequence). J was trimmed by 3 bases and V by 4 bases; bases with no gene match: 7.

The chain uses TRBV29-1 and TRBJ2-2, with 7 bases aligning to TRBD2. The CDR3 runs to 14 residues. The germline CDR1 and CDR2 sequences are SQVTM and ANQGSEA. Losses at the gene ends were 4 bases for V and 0 bases for J; bases not matched to a gene: 2. The chain's CDR3 is CSVGGRANTGELFF. CDR3 DNA: TGCAGCGTTGGCGGGAGAGCGAACACCGGGGAGCTGTTTTTT.

V usage is TRBV20-1 and J usage is TRBJ1-1, with TRBD1 as a possible D gene (6 bases). Germline V gene lookup returns CDR1 DFQATT and CDR2 SNEGSKA (reference sequence). The CDR3 is 13 residues long. V lost 5 bases and J lost 3, with 13 bases in between. The CDR3, as DNA: TGCAGTGCTGCAGACAGGATTTACACTGAAGCTTTCTTT. It is translated as CSAADRIYTEAFF.

V gene TRBV25-1 combines with J gene TRBJ1-2; TRBD1 aligns across 12 bases. The germline V gene has CDR1 MGHDK and CDR2 SYGVNS. The CDR3 is 17 residues long. V shed 3 bases, J shed 2 bases, and the junction held 7 bases outside the gene matches. Here the CDR3 reads CASSDLGQGASNYGYTF. As DNA, the CDR3 is TGTGCCAGCAGTGACCTGGGACAGGGGGCTTCCAACTATGGCTACACCTTC.

This chain joins TRBV9 and TRBJ2-1; D is perhaps TRBD1 (5 bases). This CDR3 spans 15 amino acids. The V gene lost 0 bases and the J gene lost 8 bases, with 15 bases spanning the gap. Germline-derived CDR1 and CDR2 are SGDLS and YYNGEE. CDR3 loop: CASSVGGTGVDEQFF. Here the CDR3 DNA reads TGTGCCAGCAGCGTAGGAGGTACAGGTGTGGATGAGCAGTTCTTC.

This clonotype was counted a few times. The chain joins TRBV10-3 to TRBJ1-2; no definite D call. This CDR3 has 12 amino acids. Germline-derived CDR1 and CDR2 are ENHRY and SYGVKD. The V end was cut by 2 bases, the J end by 8 bases, with 9 bases between. The CDR3 nucleotides read TGTGCCATCAGTGAGGACTCCCTGGGCTACACCTTC. Protein sequence: CAISEDSLGYTF.

The CDR3 DNA reads as TGTGCCAGCAGTGAATGGGAGACAGGGGGTAACGAGCAGTACTTC. The encoded protein is CASSEWETGGNEQYF. V usage is TRBV6-1 and J usage is TRBJ2-7; TRBD1 agrees at 9 bases. The V gene's germline CDR1 is MNHNS and CDR2 SASEGT. V dropped 2 bases and J dropped 5; count of bases not matched to a gene: 7. The CDR3 has 15 amino acids.

This clonotype was counted a few times. The chain joins TRBV29-1 to TRBJ2-7; D is perhaps TRBD1 (6 bases). The CDR3 has 14 amino acids. In germline, CDR1 is SQVTM, CDR2 ANQGSEA. Trimming left V 4 bases short and J 2 bases short, with 15 bases between. The CDR3 region is CSVGGEGHTYEQYF. CDR3 in DNA: TGCAGCGTTGGAGGAGAGGGACACACCTACGAGCAGTACTTC.

This clonotype was counted between two and nine times. The chain combines TRBV25-1 with TRBJ2-3, with 11 bases that match TRBD2. The germline V gene encodes CDR1 MGHDK and CDR2 SYGVNS. There are 15 residues in the CDR3. J was trimmed by 4 bases and V by 8 bases; bases with no gene match: 8. CDR3 bases: TGTGCCAGCGCCAGAGGACTAGCGGGCGCAGATACGCAGTATTTT. Residues: CASARGLAGADTQYF.

The CDR3 reads CSPGGGGEAFF. The CDR3 DNA reads as TGCAGTCCAGGGGGAGGAGGTGAAGCTTTCTTT. The V gene is TRBV20-1, the J gene TRBJ1-1; TRBD1 agrees at 7 bases. Trimming at V came to 8 bases and at J to 7 bases, leaving 7 bases not matched to a gene. This CDR3 is built from 11 residues. Per the germline V gene, CDR1 is DFQATT and CDR2 is SNEGSKA (reference sequence).

The chain joins TRBV6-5 to TRBJ2-4, with D perhaps assigned TRBD1 or TRBD2 (6 bases each). The CDR3 spans 13 residues. In germline, CDR1 is MNHEY, CDR2 SVGAGI. Trimming removed 5 bases at V and 15 bases at J, with 20 bases between. The CDR3: CASSRGQIGERYF. CDR3 DNA sequence: TGTGCCAGCAGTCGGGGGCAGATCGGCGAGCGGTACTTC.

The chain recombines TRBV7-2 with TRBJ2-3; D tentatively fits TRBD1 or TRBD2 (5 bases each). From germline, CDR1 is SGHTA and CDR2 FQGNSA. The CDR3 is 15 residues long. V lost 5 bases and J 1 base, leaving 13 bases between the germline ends. DNA for the CDR3: TGTGCCAGCAGCCCCAGGGACCACCGCACAGATACGCAGTATTTT. Its protein product is CASSPRDHRTDTQYF.